A few counts support the clone carrying this TCR beta chain. TCRdb passed the RT-PCR reads through MiXCR, listing each CDR3 protein once. The repertoire includes about 700,000 distinct CDR3 sequences, more than 13% of them detected once, and about 3.6% sits in the top ten. The CDR3 consists of 15 residues. Germline assignment: CDR1 DFQATT and CDR2 SNEGSKA (reference sequence). V dropped 2 bases and J dropped 4 bases, with 17 bases sitting between them. This chain connects TRBV20-1 to TRBJ2-5, with a tentative D call TRBD2 (6 bases). This TCR came from a female donor in good health, serving as a healthy control. Material for sequencing was memory CD4+ T cells from blood. Here the CDR3 reads CSARFPGEASETQYF. Here the CDR3 DNA reads TGCAGTGCTAGATTTCCGGGAGAGGCTTCAGAGACCCAGTACTTC.